These 2 T cell receptor beta chains were all obtained from the same sample, sequenced in a study of cytomegalovirus exposure and HLA in healthy donors. The primer mix had 60 Vbeta and 13 Jbeta primers. Sequencing used immunoSEQ multiplex PCR; TCRdb keeps in-frame clones, though not all of them. There are around 150,000 clones in the sample; less than 90% occur only once, and less than 2.5% lies in the top ten. Sequencing was performed on PBMCs. Every receptor here comes from a boy between 2 and 10 years old in good health and CMV-seronegative.

This clone was detected once. V is TRBV5-1 and J is TRBJ2-5, with 12 nucleotides matching TRBD2. The CDR3 loop spans 17 amino acids. The trim removed 1 base at V and 0 bases at J, leaving 4 bases unmatched. Germline V lookup: CDR1 SGHRS, CDR2 YFSETQ. DNA for the CDR3: TGCGCCAGCAGCTTGTGGGCTAGCGGGAGGGACCAAGAGACCCAGTACTTC. Protein sequence: CASSLWASGRDQETQYF.

The CDR3 nucleotides are TGCGCCAGCAGCTTGGGACCCGGGACAGGGGGCACCGGGGAGCTGTTTTTT. Translated, it gives CASSLGPGTGGTGELFF. The J gene is TRBJ2-2, the V gene TRBV5-1; TRBD1 matches 11 bases. From germline, CDR1 is SGHRS and CDR2 YFSETQ. The CDR3 sequence is 17 residues long. V lost 0 bases, J lost 4 bases, and 5 bases stayed unmatched.